The 5 T cell receptor beta chains listed next were all sequenced from one sample in a study of blood T cell repertoires in COVID-19. Here immunoSEQ multiplex PCR was the method, and the copy in TCRdb shows in-frame clones only, minus some. The sample records 300,000 to 400,000 clones, approximately 86% being singletons. The sample was peripheral blood. These receptors were collected from a woman aged 60 to 75 with COVID-19, enrolled during active disease.

This rearrangement joins TRBV10-1 to TRBJ1-1; 7 nucleotides align to TRBD1. V was pared by 8 bases and J by 2 bases, with 2 bases of the junction left unmatched. Looked up from germline, CDR1 is WNHNN and CDR2 is SYGVQD (reference sequence). CDR3 length: 12 residues. The CDR3 protein is CASRDRNTEAFF. In nucleotides, the CDR3 is TGCGCCAGCCGGGACAGAAACACTGAAGCTTTCTTT.

V gene TRBV7-2 combines with J gene TRBJ2-7; D is unclear. Germline V lookup: CDR1 SGHTA, CDR2 FQGNSA. V shed 3 bases and J shed 3 bases, with 6 bases lying between them. The CDR3 loop spans 12 amino acids. DNA of the CDR3: TGTGCCAGCAGCTTCAGAATCTACGAGCAGTACTTC. Its translation: CASSFRIYEQYF.

The genes are TRBV19 and TRBJ1-2; 12 bases agree with TRBD1. Losses at the gene ends were 4 bases for V and 12 bases for J; bases not matched to a gene: 9. The CDR3 runs to 14 residues. The germline CDR1 and CDR2 sequences are LNHDA and SQIVND (reference sequence). The CDR3 region has the DNA TGTGCCAGTAGTACGACGGGACAGGGGGCTAAACACACCTTC. Translated: CASSTTGQGAKHTF.

The CDR3 nucleotides are TGTGCCAGTAGTAGTGACAGGGGTACAGATACGCAGTATTTT. Protein: CASSSDRGTDTQYF. J is TRBJ2-3 and V is TRBV19, with TRBD1 matching 8 bases. Germline values: CDR1 LNHDA, CDR2 SQIVND (reference sequence). The CDR3 runs to 14 residues. V lost 4 bases and J lost 3; bases outside the gene matches: 3. Based on the CDR3 plus reference TRBV19 and TRBJ2-3, the full variable domain is DGGITQSPKYLFRKEGQNVTLSCEQNLNHDAMYWYRQDPGQGLRLIYYSQIVNDFQKGDIAEGYSVSREKKESFPLTVTSAQKNPTAFYLCASSSDRGTDTQYFGPGTRLTVL.

The chain couples TRBV6-1 to TRBJ2-7; D is uncertain. Germline CDR1 is MNHNS and CDR2 is SASEGT. V lost 2 bases to trimming and J lost 2 bases, with 10 bases between them. This CDR3 is built from 14 residues. The CDR3 loop is CASSEFGLAYEQYF. In DNA form, the CDR3 reads TGTGCCAGCAGTGAATTCGGTCTCGCCTACGAGCAGTACTTC.